Presented here are 27 T cell receptor beta chains from one specimen sequenced in a study of beta chain features in type 1 diabetes. Study-wide results and limits: Moderately but significantly shorter TCRB CDR3s were found in Type 1 diabetes patients in all four CD4+ subsets.

No antigen is known for these receptors. The isolated RNA, all of it, was reverse transcribed, so expressed TCRB transcripts were what got sequenced. TCRdb's table, derived via immunoSEQ multiplex PCR, lists solely in-frame clones and lacks some. The table has roughly 330,000 clones, about 13% seen once; the top ten hold over 0.014%. The sequencing sample was made of naive CD4+ T cells from blood. All receptors come from a woman younger than 30 with type 1 diabetes.

This clone was counted between two and nine times. V and J are TRBV18 and TRBJ2-5, with D hard to call. CDR1 is KGHSH, CDR2 LQKENI, per germline. Trimming took 1 base from V and 4 from J, leaving 10 bases between them. The CDR3 is 14 residues long. The CDR3 sequence: CASSPRRPPETQYF. DNA of the CDR3: TGTGCCAGCTCACCACGGCGGCCCCCAGAGACCCAGTACTTC. Full variable domain (missing parts from reference TRBV18 and TRBJ2-5): NAGVMQNPRHLVRRRGQEARLRCSPMKGHSHVYWYRQLPEEGLKFMVYLQKENIIDESGMPKERFSAEFPKEGPSILRIQQVVRGDSAAYFCASSPRRPPETQYFGPGTRLLVL.

The chain combines TRBV7-3 with TRBJ2-1; the match to TRBD2 covers 9 bases. Germline trimming cut 2 bases from V and 10 bases from J; bases unmatched to any gene: 3. Germline V gene data show CDR1 as SGHTA and CDR2 as FQGTGA. The CDR3 is 13 amino acids. The CDR3 region has the DNA TGTGCCAGCAGCTTACTAGCGGGAAGAGAGCAGTTCTTC. This codes for CASSLLAGREQFF.

This clone was seen a few times. This sequence joins TRBV2 and TRBJ1-1; the D is unclear. The V gene lost 6 bases and the J gene lost 0 bases, with 11 bases spanning the gap. The CDR3 extends over 14 amino acids. CDR1 and CDR2 (germline): SNHLY, FYNNEI. This CDR3 reads CASRGSSMNTEAFF. As DNA, the CDR3 is TGTGCCAGCAGGGGCAGTTCCATGAACACTGAAGCTTTCTTT.

The rearrangement uses TRBV28 and TRBJ1-2; D may be TRBD1 (6 bases). CDR3 size: 13 residues. Trimming shortened V by 9 bases and J by 3 bases, and 14 bases separated the two germline ends. Looked up from germline, CDR1 is MDHEN and CDR2 is SYDVKM. DNA for the CDR3: TGTGCCAGTTTCCAGGGGCTCGACTATGGCTACACCTTC. It encodes CASFQGLDYGYTF.

The CDR3 reads CAWLAATNEKLFF. DNA of the CDR3: TGTGCCTGGCTGGCAGCAACTAATGAAAAACTGTTTTTT. This rearrangement joins TRBV30 to TRBJ1-4; D is ambiguous. V was cut by 5 bases and J by 0 bases, with 7 bases left in between. CDR3 length: 13 amino acids. Germline V gene data show CDR1 as GTSNPN and CDR2 as SVGIG (reference sequence).

This clone has more than one count but fewer than ten. This chain uses TRBV28 with TRBJ2-7; unclear D gene. Trimming took off 7 bases at V and 3 bases at J, with 10 bases between the two ends. Germline loops: CDR1 MDHEN, CDR2 SYDVKM. This CDR3 contains 12 residues. The CDR3 is CASTLDGYEQYF. The CDR3 DNA reads as TGTGCCAGCACCCTAGACGGCTACGAGCAGTACTTC.

This clone was seen a handful of times. The genes are TRBV6-6 and TRBJ2-7, with TRBD1 matching over 8 bases. Trimming removed 6 bases from V and 0 bases from J; junction bases left unmatched: 7. The length of the CDR3 is 15 residues. From germline, CDR1 is MNHNY and CDR2 SVGAGI (reference sequence). The CDR3 sequence is CASSRGQGASYEQYF. The CDR3 nucleotides are TGTGCCAGCAGCCGAGGACAGGGAGCCTCCTACGAGCAGTACTTC.

This clone turned up a few times. The chain links TRBV7-9 to TRBJ2-5, with a weak D call TRBD2 (7 bases). In germline, CDR1 is SEHNR, CDR2 FQNEAQ (reference sequence). Trimming shortened V by 2 bases and J by 4 bases, and 11 bases separated the two germline ends. The CDR3 is 14 amino acids. The CDR3 coding sequence is TGTGCCAGCAGCTTACAGGGAGGGGGAGAGACCCAGTACTTC. This gives the protein CASSLQGGGETQYF.

The chain joins TRBV6-6 to TRBJ2-1; TRBD1 is a possible D gene (6 bases). Per the germline V gene, CDR1 is MNHNY and CDR2 is SVGAGI (reference sequence). Trimming stripped 5 bases from V and 6 bases from J, with 8 bases between. The length of the CDR3 is 12 residues. DNA for the CDR3: TGTGCCAGCAGTGCACAGGGCAATGAGCAGTTCTTC. Translating it yields CASSAQGNEQFF.

The gene calls are TRBV28 and TRBJ2-5, with 8 bases lining up with TRBD1. In germline, CDR1 is MDHEN, CDR2 SYDVKM. Losses at the gene ends were 6 bases for V and 5 bases for J; bases not matched to a gene: 11. This CDR3 has 15 residues. In nucleotides, the CDR3 is TGTGCCAGCAGCTCCACAGGGGGTCACGGGGAGACCCAGTACTTC. The encoded protein is CASSSTGGHGETQYF.

This clone has only a few counts. V usage is TRBV7-9 and J usage is TRBJ1-1; 11 bases match TRBD1. V lost 7 bases, J lost 7 bases, and 14 bases stayed unmatched. The CDR3 length is 16 residues. The germline V gene has CDR1 SEHNR and CDR2 FQNEAQ (reference sequence). This CDR3 is CASTNWVGQGAGEAFF. CDR3 nucleotides: TGTGCCAGCACCAACTGGGTCGGACAGGGGGCGGGTGAAGCTTTCTTT.

In its sample, this clone was seen a few times. This same CDR3 is encoded by further DNA sequences in the sample. The chain uses TRBV30 and TRBJ2-5, with a tentative D call TRBD2 (6 bases). With 3 bases removed from V and 5 bases from J, the gap between germline ends came to 7 bases. The CDR3 length is 11 residues. CDR1 and CDR2 (germline): GTSNPN, SVGIG (reference sequence). For the CDR3, the DNA is TGTGCCTGGAGCGGAGGGGAGACCCAGTACTTC. This sequence encodes CAWSGGETQYF. The full variable domain, its missing parts supplied by reference TRBV30 and TRBJ2-5, is SQTIHQWPATLVQPVGSPLSLECTVEGTSNPNLYWYRQAAGRGLQLLFYSVGIGQISSEVPQNLSASRPQDRQFILSSKKLLLSDSGFYLCAWSGGETQYFGPGTRLLVL.

In this sample, this clone turned up a few times. V and J are TRBV28 and TRBJ2-1; 10 nucleotides align to TRBD2. Unmatched junction bases numbered 11, after V lost 4 bases and J lost 8 bases. The CDR3 covers 16 residues. The germline V gene has CDR1 MDHEN and CDR2 SYDVKM. The CDR3 reads CASSSPGSGRGDEQFF. For the CDR3, the DNA is TGTGCCAGCAGTTCCCCCGGCAGCGGGAGGGGCGATGAGCAGTTCTTC. Based on the CDR3 plus reference TRBV28 and TRBJ2-1, the full variable domain is DVKVTQSSRYLVKRTGEKVFLECVQDMDHENMFWYRQDPGLGLRLIYFSYDVKMKEKGDIPEGYSVSREKKERFSLILESASTNQTSMYLCASSSPGSGRGDEQFFGPGTRLTVL.

This chain links TRBV7-2 with TRBJ2-3, with D possibly being TRBD1 (5 bases). The CDR3 length is 16 residues. Germline V gene lookup returns CDR1 SGHTA and CDR2 FQGNSA. Trimming removed 1 base from V and 4 bases from J, with 15 bases in between. The CDR3 protein is CASSLEFSRAADTQYF. The CDR3 nucleotides read TGTGCCAGCAGCTTAGAGTTCAGCAGGGCCGCAGATACGCAGTATTTT. Drawing the rest from reference TRBV7-2 and TRBJ2-3, the complete variable domain is GAGVSQSPSNKVTEKGKDVELRCDPISGHTALYWYRQSLGQGLEFLIYFQGNSAPDKSGLPSDRFSAERTGGSVSTLTIQRTQQEDSAVYLCASSLEFSRAADTQYFGPGTRLTVL.

The rearrangement links TRBV30 to TRBJ2-3, with TRBD2 matching 7 bases. V trimming: 5 bases; J trimming: 5 bases; junction bases outside the gene matches: 7. Per the germline V gene, CDR1 is GTSNPN and CDR2 is SVGIG (reference sequence). This CDR3 contains 13 residues. The CDR3 reads CAWAGDRQDTQYF. CDR3 bases: TGTGCCTGGGCGGGGGACCGACAAGATACGCAGTATTTT.

There are a few counts of this clone. The CDR3 here is CASSFAGGRETQYF. CDR3 in DNA: TGTGCCAGCAGTTTCGCGGGAGGGAGGGAGACCCAGTACTTC. The chain recombines TRBV28 with TRBJ2-5, with 9 positions matching TRBD2. Germline CDR1 reads MDHEN; CDR2 reads SYDVKM. J gave up 5 bases and V 3 bases, and 4 bases lay outside the gene matches. The CDR3 loop spans 14 amino acids.

The chain links TRBV19 to TRBJ2-5; D perhaps matches TRBD2 (6 bases). The length of the CDR3 is 15 residues. Germline lookup yields CDR1 LNHDA and CDR2 SQIVND (reference sequence). Trimming removed 3 bases from V and 2 bases from J, with 13 bases in between. CDR3 sequence reads: CASSIGLAQQETQYF. CDR3 coding DNA: TGTGCCAGTAGTATCGGCCTAGCGCAACAAGAGACCCAGTACTTC.

The table lists this clone with a count of one. The rearrangement uses TRBV9 and TRBJ1-1, with D hard to call. The CDR3 spans 15 residues. Germline loops: CDR1 SGDLS, CDR2 YYNGEE. Trimming stripped 4 bases from V and 0 bases from J, with 13 bases between. The DNA for the CDR3 is TGTGCCAGCAGCCCCTGGCCGAACATGAACACTGAAGCTTTCTTT. Its protein is CASSPWPNMNTEAFF.

The chain joins TRBV27 to TRBJ2-7; maybe TRBD1 (6 bases). Germline values: CDR1 MNHEY, CDR2 SMNVEV (reference sequence). V shed 6 bases and J shed 0 bases, with 12 bases lying between them. The CDR3 has 14 residues. The CDR3 nucleotides read TGTGCCAGCAGCCCCCGGGACACCTCCTACGAGCAGTACGTC. It is translated as CASSPRDTSYEQYV.

This clone was found a few times. The genes are TRBV27 and TRBJ1-1; D not certain. CDR3 length: 13 amino acids. The germline V gene has CDR1 MNHEY and CDR2 SMNVEV (reference sequence). The germline V and J ends were trimmed by 5 bases and 1 base, with 8 bases remaining between them. The CDR3 DNA reads as TGTGCCAGCAGTCCCCGACAGAACACTGAAGCTTTCTTT. The encoded protein is CASSPRQNTEAFF.

In this sample, this clone turned up a few times. The chain is built from TRBV18 and TRBJ2-7, with D unresolved. The CDR3 is 14 amino acids. Between the trimmed V and J ends, which lost 1 base and 3 bases, there was a span of 10 bases. CDR1 and CDR2 from the germline V gene are KGHSH and LQKENI. The chain's CDR3 is CASSPLQEVYEQYF. The CDR3 DNA follows: TGTGCCAGCTCACCACTACAAGAGGTCTACGAGCAGTACTTC.

This clone showed up just a few times. V and J are TRBV28 and TRBJ2-5; D may be TRBD2 (6 bases). Trimming took 6 bases from V and 1 from J, leaving 9 bases between them. The CDR3 extends over 13 amino acids. Germline V gene lookup returns CDR1 MDHEN and CDR2 SYDVKM. The CDR3, as DNA: TGTGCCAGCAGCCCCGGGGGCCAAGAGACCCAGTACTTC. As protein: CASSPGGQETQYF. Full variable domain (outside the CDR3, taken from reference TRBV28 and TRBJ2-5): DVKVTQSSRYLVKRTGEKVFLECVQDMDHENMFWYRQDPGLGLRLIYFSYDVKMKEKGDIPEGYSVSREKKERFSLILESASTNQTSMYLCASSPGGQETQYFGPGTRLLVL.

Concerning this clone: The same CDR3 can be traced to other DNA sequences in this sample. The chain employs TRBV7-2 and TRBJ1-1, with D tentatively TRBD1 (6 bases). Deletions cut 4 bases from V and 0 bases from J, with 9 bases between. Germline CDR1 is SGHTA and CDR2 is FQGNSA. The CDR3 loop spans 14 amino acids. CDR3 nucleotides: TGTGCCAGCAGCTCCACAGGGTTGAACACTGAAGCTTTCTTT. Amino acid sequence: CASSSTGLNTEAFF.

This clone was seen only a few times. The chain employs TRBV9 and TRBJ2-1, with 7 bases aligning to TRBD1. This CDR3 spans 13 amino acids. V shed 0 bases, J shed 10 bases, and the junction held 4 bases outside the gene matches. CDR1 is SGDLS, CDR2 YYNGEE, per germline. In DNA form, the CDR3 reads TGTGCCAGCAGCGTAGACAGGGGTCAAGAGCAGTTCTTC. It is translated as CASSVDRGQEQFF.

This clone was counted a few times. CDR3 bases: TGTGCCAGCCCTACCCGGGAGGAGGCGGACGAGCAGTACTTC. Amino acid sequence: CASPTREEADEQYF. V gene TRBV28 combines with J gene TRBJ2-7, with 7 bases identical to TRBD2. The trim removed 8 bases at V and 5 bases at J, leaving 12 bases unmatched. The CDR3 has 14 residues. Germline V CDR1 and CDR2: MDHEN, SYDVKM. The full variable domain, with the rest looked up from reference TRBV28 and TRBJ2-7, is DVKVTQSSRYLVKRTGEKVFLECVQDMDHENMFWYRQDPGLGLRLIYFSYDVKMKEKGDIPEGYSVSREKKERFSLILESASTNQTSMYLCASPTREEADEQYFGPGTRLTVT.

This clone was detected a few times. V usage is TRBV19 and J usage is TRBJ2-1; no definite D call. The CDR3 has 14 residues. V gave up 7 bases and J gave up 1 base, with 11 bases separating them. The germline gives CDR1 LNHDA, CDR2 SQIVND (reference sequence). CDR3 amino acids: CASTRRPSYNEQFF. CDR3 coding DNA: TGTGCCAGTACCAGGCGCCCTTCCTACAATGAGCAGTTCTTC.

This chain links TRBV27 with TRBJ2-1; D may be TRBD1 (6 bases). V was cut by 5 bases and J by 6 bases, with 14 bases left in between. The germline CDR1 and CDR2 sequences are MNHEY and SMNVEV (reference sequence). This CDR3 has 14 residues. CDR3 DNA sequence: TGTGCCAGCAGTGGTGACAGGCGATCCAATGAGCAGTTCTTC. Translated: CASSGDRRSNEQFF.